Listed below are T cell receptor beta chains from one sample, sequenced in a study of blood T cell repertoires in COVID-19. Using immunoSEQ multiplex PCR, the repertoire was profiled, and TCRdb retains in-frame clones only, with some absent. Here the sample spans more than 300,000 clones, 87% being singletons. Sequencing was done on a sample of PBMCs or T cells enriched from blood (not recorded which). The origin of the receptors is a middle-aged man in a cohort exposed to, infected with or recovered from COVID-19 (not recorded which). The CDR3 runs from the conserved cysteine through the conserved F or W. Fields, in order: V gene, clone size, D gene, J gene, CDR3 protein, CDR3 DNA. A D gene is named only where the DNA matches it firmly. Only some rows state a clone size, as once, few, many or a class for expanded clones.

TRBV4-1	.	TRBD2	TRBJ2-2	CASSQGSGRAVGELFF	TGCGCCAGCAGCCAGGGTAGCGGGAGGGCCGTCGGGGAGCTGTTTTTT
TRBV28	.	TRBD1	TRBJ1-5	CASRTRDRGVQPQHF	TGTGCCAGCAGAACCCGGGACAGGGGAGTACAGCCCCAGCATTTT
TRBV4-2	.	.	TRBJ1-5	CASSQERFQPQHF	TGTGCCAGCAGCCAAGAGCGCTTTCAGCCCCAGCATTTT
TRBV11-3	once	.	TRBJ2-2	CASSLVRSASAVGELFF	TGTGCCAGCAGCTTAGTGCGGTCTGCTAGTGCGGTCGGGGAGCTGTTTTTT
TRBV3-1/TRBV3-2	.	.	TRBJ1-2	CASSQALYGGPYGYTF	TGTGCCAGCAGCCAAGCGCTGTATGGAGGGCCCTATGGCTACACCTTC
TRBV15	.	.	TRBJ2-5	CATSRDALALQETQYF	TGTGCCACCAGCAGGGACGCACTAGCCCTACAAGAGACCCAGTACTTC
TRBV6-4	.	TRBD1	TRBJ1-2	CASSRDRGLDYGYTF	TGTGCCAGCAGTAGGGACAGGGGTTTGGACTATGGCTACACCTTC
TRBV28	.	.	TRBJ1-1	CASSFQMAEAFF	TGTGCCAGCAGTTTTCAGATGGCTGAAGCTTTCTTT
TRBV4-2	many	TRBD1	TRBJ1-4	CASSQQAGQGAEKLFF	TGTGCCAGCAGCCAACAGGCGGGACAGGGGGCTGAAAAACTGTTTTTT
TRBV4-2	.	TRBD2	TRBJ2-2	CASSGSGRNTGELFF	TGTGCCAGCAGCGGAAGCGGGAGGAACACCGGGGAGCTGTTTTTT
TRBV5-5	.	.	TRBJ1-1	CASTRDSTEAFF	TGTGCCAGCACCCGGGATAGCACTGAAGCTTTCTTT
TRBV25-1	.	TRBD1	TRBJ1-2	CASSRGQASYGYTF	TGTGCCAGCAGTCGGGGACAGGCGAGCTATGGCTACACCTTC
TRBV5-1	.	.	TRBJ2-4	CASSLGLAQGAKNIQYF	TGCGCCAGCAGCTTGGGGCTAGCGCAGGGAGCCAAAAACATTCAGTACTTC
TRBV6-1	.	TRBD1	TRBJ2-7	CASSDGTVRTYEQYF	TGTGCCAGCAGTGATGGGACAGTCAGAACCTACGAGCAGTACTTC
TRBV5-1	.	TRBD2	TRBJ2-7	CASSRNPGTSAYEQYF	TGCGCCAGCAGCCGGAACCCCGGGACTAGCGCCTACGAGCAGTACTTC
TRBV10-3	.	.	TRBJ1-4	CATRTAGNVNEKLFF	TGTGCCACACGGACAGCAGGCAATGTTAATGAAAAACTGTTTTTT
TRBV5-1	.	.	TRBJ2-5	CASSLEGVETQYF	TGCGCCAGCAGCTTGGAAGGGGTAGAGACCCAGTACTTC
TRBV3-1/TRBV3-2	.	TRBD1	TRBJ1-1	CASSQGGAGQGREAFF	TGTGCCAGCAGCCAAGGAGGAGCGGGACAGGGGAGGGAAGCTTTCTTT
TRBV7-9	few	.	TRBJ2-2	CASSPRSGGELGELFF	TGTGCCAGCAGCCCTCGGTCGGGGGGCGAACTCGGGGAGCTGTTTTTT
TRBV27	.	TRBD2	TRBJ2-3	CASSLLAGVGSDTQYF	TGTGCCAGCAGCCTCCTAGCGGGAGTGGGATCAGATACGCAGTATTTT
TRBV18	.	.	TRBJ1-2	CASSPLSEGLDGYTF	TGTGCCAGCTCACCACTTTCTGAGGGTCTCGATGGCTACACCTTC
TRBV28	.	TRBD1	TRBJ1-2	CASSSSGTGDYGYTF	TGTGCCAGCAGTTCCTCCGGGACAGGGGACTATGGCTACACCTTC
TRBV14	few	TRBD1	TRBJ2-1	CASSLQGANNEQFF	TGTGCCAGCAGCCTTCAGGGGGCCAACAATGAGCAGTTCTTC
TRBV10-2	few	TRBD2	TRBJ2-1	CASDSGLAGNEQFF	TGCGCCAGCGATTCGGGACTAGCGGGAAATGAGCAGTTCTTC
TRBV7-9	.	.	TRBJ1-4	CASSWQLTNEKLFF	TGTGCCAGCAGCTGGCAGTTAACTAATGAAAAACTGTTTTTT
TRBV10-3	.	.	TRBJ1-6	CAISGEGPRNSPLHF	TGTGCCATCAGTGGGGAGGGGCCCAGGAATTCACCCCTCCACTTT
TRBV19	few	.	TRBJ1-1	CASSMERVGEAFF	TGTGCCAGTAGTATGGAGAGGGTGGGTGAAGCTTTCTTT
TRBV30	.	TRBD1	TRBJ1-6	CAWTGTGGSSPLHF	TGTGCCTGGACCGGGACAGGGGGCTCTTCACCCCTCCACTTT
TRBV12-5	.	.	TRBJ2-4	CASGLGRLAKNIQYF	TGTGCTAGTGGTTTGGGTCGTCTAGCCAAAAACATTCAGTACTTC
TRBV5-4	.	.	TRBJ2-1	CASSPTPGIEFSNEQFF	TGTGCCAGCAGCCCCACCCCGGGAATCGAATTTTCCAATGAGCAGTTCTTC
TRBV24-1	.	.	TRBJ2-2	CATSDSTANTGELFF	TGTGCCACCAGTGATTCCACAGCAAACACCGGGGAGCTGTTTTTT
TRBV6-5	.	.	TRBJ1-1	CASSYSMVGKAFF	TGTGCCAGCAGTTACTCGATGGTCGGGAAAGCTTTCTTT
TRBV11-2	.	TRBD2	TRBJ2-7	CASSLGLTTYEQYF	TGTGCCAGCAGCTTGGGACTAACGACCTACGAGCAGTACTTC
TRBV2	.	.	TRBJ1-2	CASSAPNREYYGYTF	TGTGCCAGCAGTGCCCCCAACCGAGAGTACTATGGCTACACCTTC
TRBV3-1/TRBV3-2	.	TRBD1	TRBJ1-1	CASSQGQGLNTEAFF	TGTGCCAGCAGCCAAGGACAGGGTTTGAACACTGAAGCTTTCTTT
TRBV2	.	TRBD1	TRBJ1-1	CASRPGQGATTEAFF	TGTGCCAGCCGACCGGGACAGGGAGCTACGACTGAAGCTTTCTTT
TRBV19	.	TRBD1	TRBJ1-2	CASSRDRGPRNYGYTF	TGTGCCAGTAGTAGGGACAGGGGGCCGCGGAACTATGGCTACACCTTC